This is a list of T cell receptor beta chains from one sample in a study of siplizumab effects on memory and regulatory T cells. The data were produced by immunoSEQ multiplex PCR, yet TCRdb's version contains in-frame clones alone and is incomplete. The table shows tens of thousands of clones, with roughly 96% occurring only once. Sequenced: naive CD4+ T cells sorted from blood. These receptors all come from a human donor in good health. Both conserved end residues are part of each CDR3. A D gene is named only where the DNA matches it firmly. A row's size may be missing; if present it is once, few, many or a size class.

D: TRBD1; J: TRBJ1-2; size: -; V: TRBV28; CDR3: CASSPIDRDHYGYTF; DNA: TGTGCCAGCAGTCCTATCGACAGGGACCACTATGGCTACACCTTC
D: TRBD1; J: TRBJ2-1; size: -; V: TRBV9; CDR3: CASSAPGGTGYNEQFF; DNA: TGTGCCAGCAGCGCTCCCGGTGGGACAGGCTACAATGAGCAGTTCTTC
D: TRBD1; J: TRBJ2-7; size: -; V: TRBV6-6; CDR3: CASSYSGTAHYEQYF; DNA: TGTGCCAGCAGTTACTCCGGGACAGCTCACTACGAGCAGTACTTC
D: -; J: TRBJ2-3; size: -; V: TRBV5-1; CDR3: CASSFEGLTDTQYF; DNA: TGCGCCAGCAGCTTTGAGGGCCTCACAGATACGCAGTATTTT
D: -; J: TRBJ2-2; size: -; V: TRBV7-6; CDR3: CASSRTRTGELFF; DNA: TGTGCCAGCAGCCGGACCCGAACCGGGGAGCTGTTTTTT
D: -; J: TRBJ1-4; size: -; V: TRBV19; CDR3: CASSYGGEEKLFF; DNA: TGTGCCAGTAGTTACGGGGGAGAGGAAAAACTGTTTTTT
D: TRBD1; J: TRBJ1-2; size: -; V: TRBV4-1; CDR3: CASSQGQDINYGYTF; DNA: TGCGCCAGCAGCCAGGGACAGGACATTAACTATGGCTACACCTTC
D: TRBD1; J: TRBJ1-2; size: -; V: TRBV6-5; CDR3: CASSRQGASYGYTF; DNA: TGTGCCAGCAGTAGACAGGGGGCGAGCTATGGCTACACCTTC
D: -; J: TRBJ1-2; size: -; V: TRBV20-1; CDR3: CSAGGVGYTF; DNA: TGCAGTGCTGGGGGGGTCGGCTACACCTTC
D: TRBD1; J: TRBJ1-6; size: few; V: TRBV9; CDR3: CASSVGGGASPLHF; DNA: TGTGCCAGCAGCGTAGGAGGGGGCGCGTCACCCCTCCACTTT
D: TRBD2; J: TRBJ2-5; size: -; V: TRBV11-2; CDR3: CASSQGLAETQYF; DNA: TGTGCCAGCAGCCAGGGACTAGCGGAGACCCAGTACTTC
D: -; J: TRBJ2-3; size: -; V: TRBV28; CDR3: CASNEFTDTQYF; DNA: TGTGCCAGCAATGAGTTCACAGATACGCAGTATTTT
D: -; J: TRBJ1-1; size: -; V: TRBV29-1; CDR3: CSVGVGNTEAFF; DNA: TGCAGCGTTGGGGTCGGGAACACTGAAGCTTTCTTT
D: -; J: TRBJ2-7; size: -; V: TRBV13; CDR3: CASSRPDRFYEQYF; DNA: TGTGCCAGCAGCCGCCCAGACAGATTCTACGAGCAGTACTTC
D: TRBD1; J: TRBJ1-6; size: -; V: TRBV5-4; CDR3: CASSLASGGNSPLHF; DNA: TGTGCCAGCAGCTTGGCGTCAGGGGGAAACTCACCCCTCCACTTT
D: -; J: TRBJ2-7; size: -; V: TRBV11-2; CDR3: CASSLGGPYEQYF; DNA: TGTGCCAGCAGCTTAGGGGGGCCGTACGAGCAGTACTTC
D: -; J: TRBJ2-7; size: -; V: TRBV19; CDR3: CASRQAGVQARQYF; DNA: TGTGCCAGTAGACAGGCAGGCGTGCAGGCCCGACAGTACTTC
D: -; J: TRBJ1-2; size: -; V: TRBV28; CDR3: CASSSPTSYGYTF; DNA: TGTGCCAGCAGTTCCCCGACATCCTATGGCTACACCTTC
D: TRBD1; J: TRBJ1-6; size: -; V: TRBV5-6; CDR3: CASSLKTGRSYNSPLHF; DNA: TGTGCCAGCAGCTTGAAGACAGGGCGCTCCTATAATTCACCCCTCCACTTT
D: -; J: TRBJ2-5; size: -; V: TRBV7-3; CDR3: CASSQGGGGAAQETQYF; DNA: TGTGCCAGCAGCCAAGGGGGCGGCGGGGCGGCACAAGAGACCCAGTACTTC
D: -; J: TRBJ1-1; size: once; V: TRBV9; CDR3: CASSLDRLNTEAFF; DNA: TGTGCCAGCAGCCTCGACAGGTTGAACACTGAAGCTTTCTTT
D: -; J: TRBJ1-6; size: -; V: TRBV19; CDR3: CASSTSQGHNSPLHF; DNA: TGTGCCAGTAGTACCTCCCAGGGTCATAATTCACCCCTCCACTTT
D: -; J: TRBJ2-3; size: -; V: TRBV11-2; CDR3: CASSLDRKRTASTDTQYF; DNA: TGTGCCAGCAGCTTAGATCGAAAAAGAACGGCGAGCACAGATACGCAGTATTTT
D: TRBD1; J: TRBJ2-7; size: -; V: TRBV7-2; CDR3: CASSSDRLYEQYF; DNA: TGTGCCAGCAGCTCGGACAGGCTCTACGAGCAGTACTTC
D: TRBD1; J: TRBJ1-5; size: -; V: TRBV5-1; CDR3: CASSPGGFEQPQHF; DNA: TGCGCCAGCAGCCCAGGGGGGTTTGAACAGCCCCAGCATTTT
D: TRBD1; J: TRBJ1-3; size: -; V: TRBV11-2; CDR3: CASSLVTGGNTIYF; DNA: TGTGCCAGCAGCTTAGTCACAGGGGGGAACACCATATATTTT
D: -; J: TRBJ1-5; size: -; V: TRBV18; CDR3: CASSPDKGEYQPQHF; DNA: TGTGCCAGCTCACCGGACAAAGGGGAGTATCAGCCCCAGCATTTT
D: TRBD2; J: TRBJ2-3; size: once; V: TRBV7-3; CDR3: CASSLVAGGSTDTQYF; DNA: TGTGCCAGCAGCTTAGTGGCGGGGGGCAGCACAGATACGCAGTATTTT
D: -; J: TRBJ1-1; size: -; V: TRBV2; CDR3: CASTLTPTNTEAFF; DNA: TGTGCCAGCACCCTCACACCTACGAACACTGAAGCTTTCTTT
D: -; J: TRBJ1-1; size: -; V: TRBV29-1; CDR3: CSVRSGSLEAFF; DNA: TGCAGCGTAAGATCAGGGTCCTTAGAAGCTTTCTTT
D: -; J: TRBJ2-2; size: -; V: TRBV5-4; CDR3: CASSPGQSVNTGELFF; DNA: TGTGCCAGCAGCCCAGGACAATCCGTGAACACCGGGGAGCTGTTTTTT
D: -; J: TRBJ2-1; size: -; V: TRBV28; CDR3: CASSSELYSYNEQFF; DNA: TGTGCCAGCAGTTCTGAACTCTACTCCTACAATGAGCAGTTCTTC
D: -; J: TRBJ1-2; size: -; V: TRBV15; CDR3: CATSSSGGNYGYTF; DNA: TGTGCCACCAGCTCAAGTGGGGGTAACTATGGCTACACCTTC
D: -; J: TRBJ1-1; size: -; V: TRBV6-1; CDR3: CASHRGREAFF; DNA: TGTGCCAGCCATAGGGGGAGGGAAGCTTTCTTT
D: -; J: TRBJ2-3; size: once; V: TRBV27; CDR3: CASSPRTDTQYF; DNA: TGTGCCAGCAGTCCGCGCACAGATACGCAGTATTTT
D: -; J: TRBJ2-7; size: -; V: TRBV6-1; CDR3: CASSSPGRSSYEQYF; DNA: TGTGCCAGCAGTTCCCCCGGACGGAGCTCCTACGAGCAGTACTTC
D: TRBD2; J: TRBJ2-2; size: -; V: TRBV7-3; CDR3: CASSLDSQGGSGELFF; DNA: TGTGCCAGCAGCTTAGACAGCCAGGGAGGGTCCGGGGAGCTGTTTTTT
D: -; J: TRBJ2-3; size: -; V: TRBV6-1; CDR3: CASSEEPSVGTQYF; DNA: TGTGCCAGCAGTGAAGAGCCGAGCGTGGGAACGCAGTATTTT
D: TRBD2; J: TRBJ2-3; size: -; V: TRBV7-9; CDR3: CASSLLVAGVTRTQYF; DNA: TGTGCCAGCAGCTTACTGGTAGCGGGGGTTACCCGTACGCAGTATTTT
D: -; J: TRBJ2-6; size: -; V: TRBV13; CDR3: CASSLVAGTYSGANVLTF; DNA: TGTGCCAGCAGCTTAGTGGCAGGGACCTACTCTGGGGCCAACGTCCTGACTTTC
D: -; J: TRBJ2-1; size: -; V: TRBV9; CDR3: CASSAGDRFRNEQFF; DNA: TGTGCCAGCAGCGCCGGAGACAGGTTTCGCAATGAGCAGTTCTTC
D: TRBD1; J: TRBJ1-1; size: -; V: TRBV28; CDR3: CASLTLTGKAFF; DNA: TGTGCCAGCTTAACGCTGACAGGGAAAGCTTTCTTT
D: -; J: TRBJ2-7; size: -; V: TRBV21-1; CDR3: CASSKERGLSDEQYF; DNA: TGTGCCAGCAGCAAAGAAAGGGGGCTAAGCGACGAGCAGTACTTC
D: TRBD2; J: TRBJ2-5; size: -; V: TRBV7-3; CDR3: CASSFRGGHQETQYF; DNA: TGTGCCAGCAGCTTCCGCGGGGGTCACCAAGAGACCCAGTACTTC
D: -; J: TRBJ2-5; size: -; V: TRBV28; CDR3: CASALGGRRETQYF; DNA: TGTGCCAGTGCCCTAGGTGGCCGAAGAGAGACCCAGTACTTC
D: -; J: TRBJ1-6; size: -; V: TRBV5-1; CDR3: CASSFQGAADPNSPLHF; DNA: TGCGCCAGCAGCTTTCAAGGGGCAGCCGATCCTAATTCACCCCTCCACTTT
D: -; J: TRBJ2-2; size: -; V: TRBV5-1; CDR3: CASSAQAGTTNTGELFF; DNA: TGCGCCAGCAGCGCCCAAGCCGGGACAACGAACACCGGGGAGCTGTTTTTT
D: TRBD1; J: TRBJ1-6; size: -; V: TRBV18; CDR3: CASKRQGSSYNSPLHF; DNA: TGTGCCAGTAAAAGACAGGGGAGCTCCTATAATTCACCCCTCCACTTT
D: TRBD1; J: TRBJ2-2; size: -; V: TRBV2; CDR3: CASATGTGSTGELFF; DNA: TGTGCCAGCGCTACCGGGACAGGGAGTACCGGGGAGCTGTTTTTT
D: -; J: TRBJ1-1; size: once; V: TRBV11-2; CDR3: CASSLDGQNTEAFF; DNA: TGTGCCAGCAGCTTAGATGGTCAGAACACTGAAGCTTTCTTT
D: -; J: TRBJ1-3; size: -; V: TRBV11-2; CDR3: CASSPVGEGTGNTIYF; DNA: TGTGCCAGCAGCCCGGTGGGGGAGGGGACTGGAAACACCATATATTTT
D: -; J: TRBJ2-7; size: -; V: TRBV21-1; CDR3: CASSCSNVVNEQYF; DNA: TGTGCCAGCAGCTGTAGTAACGTGGTTAACGAGCAGTACTTC
D: TRBD1; J: TRBJ1-4; size: -; V: TRBV7-2; CDR3: CASSSGQGVGKLFF; DNA: TGTGCCAGCAGCTCGGGACAGGGGGTCGGAAAACTGTTTTTT